The 32 T cell receptor beta chains below all came from one sample that was sequenced in a study of siplizumab effects on memory and regulatory T cells (dated by TCRdb to about 2019). Library preparation was by the immunoSEQ multiplex PCR assay. The table comes from immuneACCESS by way of TCRdb, which keeps in-frame sequences with V and J called. Part of the clones is missing from these tables; in studies checked, under half for an unresolved V gene and the rest for unknown reasons. Across this sample there are tens of thousands of clones, with more than 95% seen only once. The ten largest clones capture roughly 0.031% of the sample. Sample: naive CD4+ T cells sorted from blood. In the paper's terms, the cell subset or site label means: unstimulated naive T cells. These receptors all stem from a human donor in good health.

The chain carries TRBV11-2 and TRBJ2-5; 12 bases align to TRBD2. CDR1 and CDR2 (germline): SGHAT, FQNNGV. Unmatched junction bases numbered 10, after V lost 6 bases and J lost 5 bases. The CDR3 loop spans 16 amino acids. CDR3 nucleotides: TGTGCCAGCAGTTCCCTAGCGGGGGGGCATGATGAGACCCAGTACTTC. Protein sequence: CASSSLAGGHDETQYF.

The chain is built from TRBV10-1 and TRBJ1-5, with TRBD1 identical over 7 bases. CDR3 length equals 16 residues. Germline CDR1 WNHNN, CDR2 SYGVQD (reference sequence). The trim removed 6 bases at V and 0 bases at J, leaving 8 bases unmatched. The CDR3 nucleotides read TGCGCCAGCAGGGAATCCGGGACAGATAGCAATCAGCCCCAGCATTTT. Translation gives CASRESGTDSNQPQHF.

The rearrangement joins TRBV5-1 to TRBJ2-3; the match to TRBD2 covers 15 bases. Germline V gene lookup returns CDR1 SGHRS and CDR2 YFSETQ. The ends lost 4 bases at V and 5 bases at J; junction bases unmatched: 5. This CDR3 has 16 amino acids. The CDR3 bases are TGCGCCAGCAGCGAGGGACTAGCGGGGGGCCAAGATACGCAGTATTTT. Protein sequence: CASSEGLAGGQDTQYF.

The rearrangement joins TRBV5-5 to TRBJ1-1, with D hard to call. This CDR3 contains 14 residues. CDR1 and CDR2 from the germline V gene are SGHKS and YYEKEE (reference sequence). Deletions cut 0 bases from V and 0 bases from J, with 6 bases between. CDR3 sequence: CASSLDGVNTEAFF. The CDR3 region has the DNA TGTGCCAGCAGCTTGGACGGCGTGAACACTGAAGCTTTCTTT. Based on the CDR3 plus reference TRBV5-5 and TRBJ1-1, the full variable domain is DAGVTQSPTHLIKTRGQQVTLRCSPISGHKSVSWYQQVLGQGPQFIFQYYEKEERGRGNFPDRFSARQFPNYSSELNVNALLLGDSALYLCASSLDGVNTEAFFGQGTRLTVV.

CDR3 sequence reads: CASSLTGLSYNEQFF. The CDR3 DNA reads as TGTGCCAGCAGCTTGACAGGCCTCTCCTACAATGAGCAGTTCTTC. The chain combines TRBV5-6 with TRBJ2-1; a weak D match, TRBD1 (5 bases). The V end was cut by 1 base, the J end by 0 bases, with 8 bases between. This CDR3 contains 15 residues. Germline V gene sequence: CDR1 SGHDT, CDR2 YYEEEE. The full variable domain, completed using reference TRBV5-6 and TRBJ2-1, is DAGVTQSPTHLIKTRGQQVTLRCSPKSGHDTVSWYQQALGQGPQFIFQYYEEEERQRGNFPDRFSGHQFPNYSSELNVNALLLGDSALYLCASSLTGLSYNEQFFGPGTRLTVL.

The V gene is TRBV7-2, the J gene TRBJ1-1, with D unclear. The CDR3 loop spans 13 amino acids. Germline values: CDR1 SGHTA, CDR2 FQGNSA. Trimming removed 2 bases from V and 3 bases from J, with 7 bases in between. CDR3 residues: CASSLRTHTEAFF. The DNA of the CDR3 is TGTGCCAGCAGCTTAAGGACTCACACTGAAGCTTTCTTT.

This clone was counted a single time. The chain couples TRBV7-2 to TRBJ2-5; the match to TRBD2 covers 11 bases. Trimming removed 1 base from V and 5 bases from J; junction bases left unmatched: 3. From germline, CDR1 is SGHTA and CDR2 FQGNSA. The CDR3 spans 15 residues. CDR3 amino acids: CASSLVAGGWETQYF. CDR3 DNA sequence: TGTGCCAGCAGCTTAGTAGCGGGGGGGTGGGAGACCCAGTACTTC.

DNA for the CDR3: TGTGCCAGCAGCTTTTCAGGCCCCTTCAATTCCAATGAGCAGTTCTTC. Protein sequence: CASSFSGPFNSNEQFF. The chain joins TRBV5-4 to TRBJ2-1; D gene uncertain. Germline values: CDR1 SGHNT, CDR2 YYREEE (reference sequence). The CDR3 contains 16 residues. V lost 2 bases to trimming and J lost 6 bases, with 18 bases between them.

The chain employs TRBV10-3 and TRBJ2-1; 10 positions agree with TRBD2. Trimming took 4 bases from V and 6 from J; bases not matched to a gene: 6. Germline assignment: CDR1 ENHRY and CDR2 SYGVKD. CDR3 length equals 15 residues. The CDR3 here is CAISVSGGPTNEQFF. The CDR3, as DNA: TGTGCCATCAGTGTTAGCGGGGGGCCCACCAATGAGCAGTTCTTC.

The chain joins TRBV18 to TRBJ2-7, with D tentatively TRBD1 (5 bases). Germline V CDR1 and CDR2: KGHSH, LQKENI. V gave up 6 bases and J gave up 3 bases, with 15 bases separating them. This CDR3 comprises 14 residues. The CDR3 sequence: CASSRAQGIYEQYF. The CDR3 DNA sequence: TGTGCCAGCTCCAGGGCCCAGGGAATCTACGAGCAGTACTTC. Supplemented by reference TRBV18 and TRBJ2-7, the full variable domain reads NAGVMQNPRHLVRRRGQEARLRCSPMKGHSHVYWYRQLPEEGLKFMVYLQKENIIDESGMPKERFSAEFPKEGPSILRIQQVVRGDSAAYFCASSRAQGIYEQYFGPGTRLTVT.

The chain links TRBV2 to TRBJ2-1, with D uncertain. This CDR3 spans 11 amino acids. Germline V gives CDR1 SNHLY, CDR2 FYNNEI. Trimming removed 11 bases at V and 8 bases at J, with 13 bases between. The CDR3 coding sequence is TGTGCCGGAGTACTCGCTTATGAGCAGTTCTTC. Protein sequence: CAGVLAYEQFF. Filled out from reference TRBV2 and TRBJ2-1, the complete variable domain reads EPEVTQTPSHQVTQMGQEVILRCVPISNHLYFYWYRQILGQKVEFLVSFYNNEISEKSEIFDDQFSVERPDGSNFTLKIRSTKLEDSAMYFCAGVLAYEQFFGPGTRLTVL.

Worth noting for this clone: The conserved phenylalanine or tryptophan normally closing the CDR3 is absent here, so this likely arose from a read error. V is TRBV5-4 and J is TRBJ1-6; a possible D gene is TRBD1 (5 bases). CDR3 size: 16 residues. From germline, CDR1 is SGHNT and CDR2 YYREEE (reference sequence). Trimming pared 1 base from V and 11 bases from J, leaving 19 bases between. The DNA for the CDR3 is TGTGCCAGCAGCTTGTCGACCGGGACGCAATCTCCACCCCTCCACCTT. This gives the protein CASSLSTGTQSPPLHL.

This clone was recorded only once. The chain has TRBV10-3 and TRBJ1-1; the D gene is possibly TRBD1 (6 bases). Germline loops: CDR1 ENHRY, CDR2 SYGVKD. The CDR3 sequence is 15 residues long. V dropped 0 bases and J dropped 4 bases, with 12 bases sitting between them. The CDR3 sequence is CAISESRGQATEAFF. The CDR3 coding sequence is TGTGCCATCAGTGAGTCCCGGGGGCAGGCCACTGAAGCTTTCTTT.

V is TRBV19 and J is TRBJ1-1, with D perhaps TRBD1 (5 bases). CDR1 is LNHDA, CDR2 SQIVND, per germline (reference sequence). Trimming shortened V by 6 bases and J by 1 base, and 15 bases separated the two germline ends. CDR3 size: 15 residues. The CDR3 reads CASSAGPQANTEAFF. The CDR3 DNA is TGTGCCAGTAGCGCAGGTCCACAGGCGAACACTGAAGCTTTCTTT.

The chain is built from TRBV28 and TRBJ1-6; TRBD1 agrees at 9 bases. The germline gives CDR1 MDHEN, CDR2 SYDVKM. The CDR3 has 16 amino acids. J lost 9 bases, V lost 4 bases, and 10 bases had no gene match. CDR3 DNA: TGTGCCAGCAGTTCCCCGGGACAGGGACATACTTCACCCCTCCACTTT. This sequence encodes CASSSPGQGHTSPLHF.

The rearrangement uses TRBV5-4 and TRBJ2-3, with TRBD1 matching 8 bases. Per germline, CDR1 SGHNT and CDR2 YYREEE (reference sequence). J lost 3 bases, V lost 0 bases, and 6 bases had no gene match. The CDR3 consists of 16 residues. For the CDR3, the DNA is TGTGCCAGCAGCTTGGGATCAGGGGGCGGAACAGATACGCAGTATTTT. Its translation is CASSLGSGGGTDTQYF.

This chain connects TRBV27 to TRBJ1-1, with 9 bases lining up with TRBD1. The V gene's germline CDR1 is MNHEY and CDR2 SMNVEV (reference sequence). Trimming cost V 6 bases and J 6 bases; bases outside gene matches: 8. The CDR3 runs to 14 residues. CDR3 sequence (DNA): TGTGCCAGCAGCCAGGGACAGGGAAGACCTGAAGCTTTCTTT. As protein: CASSQGQGRPEAFF.

As for this clone: Distinct nucleotide sequences in the sample also encode this CDR3. This chain connects TRBV5-1 to TRBJ2-7; 8 bases line up with TRBD2. The ends lost 2 bases at V and 0 bases at J; junction bases unmatched: 1. CDR3 length: 14 residues. CDR1 is SGHRS, CDR2 YFSETQ, per germline. The CDR3 coding sequence is TGCGCCAGCAGCTTAGCGGGGGCCTCCTACGAGCAGTACTTC. As protein: CASSLAGASYEQYF.

The rearrangement joins TRBV12-5 to TRBJ1-1, with 7 bases lining up with TRBD1. The CDR3 has 14 amino acids. The V gene's germline CDR1 is LGHNT and CDR2 FRNRAP. The V gene end was trimmed by 6 bases and the J gene end by 4 bases; junction bases not matched to a gene: 8. The CDR3 DNA follows: TGTGCTAGTGGCAGGACAGGTTCCAGCACTGAAGCTTTCTTT. As protein: CASGRTGSSTEAFF.

J is TRBJ1-1 and V is TRBV7-3; TRBD1 agrees at 9 bases. Germline V gene lookup returns CDR1 SGHTA and CDR2 FQGTGA. V shed 5 bases and J 5 bases; nucleotides not matched to a gene: 12. This CDR3 spans 16 amino acids. CDR3 sequence: CASSVGPPTGGTEAFF. CDR3 nucleotides: TGTGCCAGCAGCGTCGGGCCCCCGACAGGGGGTACTGAAGCTTTCTTT.

The J gene is TRBJ1-2, the V gene TRBV19, with 7 bases lining up with TRBD1. J gave up 8 bases and V 3 bases, and 12 bases lay outside the gene matches. In germline, CDR1 is LNHDA, CDR2 SQIVND (reference sequence). This CDR3 has 15 amino acids. The CDR3 sequence is CASSIPLTGSEGYTF. CDR3 DNA: TGTGCCAGTAGTATCCCACTGACAGGGTCAGAGGGCTACACCTTC.

In its sample, this clone was seen once. The J gene is TRBJ2-3, the V gene TRBV14; D gene unclear. The germline CDR1 and CDR2 sequences are SGHDN and FVKESK. CDR3 length: 13 amino acids. Trimming cost V 4 bases and J 1 base, with 6 bases left between them. The CDR3 coding sequence is TGTGCCAGCAGCCCCCTCCGCACAGATACGCAGTATTTT. Translation gives CASSPLRTDTQYF.

V is TRBV5-5 and J is TRBJ1-3; D remains unclear. In germline, CDR1 is SGHKS, CDR2 YYEKEE (reference sequence). This CDR3 contains 15 residues. Between the trimmed V and J ends, which lost 1 base and 0 bases, there was a span of 8 bases. The DNA of the CDR3 is TGTGCCAGCAGCTTGAATCGACTCTCTGGAAACACCATATATTTT. It codes for CASSLNRLSGNTIYF.

CDR3 amino acids: CASSYSGEPQHF. Written as DNA, the CDR3 is TGTGCCAGCAGTTATTCCGGGGAGCCCCAGCATTTT. This chain uses TRBV6-6 with TRBJ1-5, with unresolved D. CDR1 and CDR2 (germline): MNHNY, SVGAGI (reference sequence). The CDR3 is 12 residues long. V lost 3 bases to trimming and J lost 8 bases, with 8 bases between them.

This rearrangement joins TRBV11-2 to TRBJ2-1, with 8 bases lining up with TRBD1. After removal of 4 bases from V and 0 bases from J, the junction contained 5 bases not matched to a gene. The germline V gene has CDR1 SGHAT and CDR2 FQNNGV. The CDR3 is 16 amino acids. This CDR3 reads CASSSQGVYSYNEQFF. The CDR3 nucleotides read TGTGCCAGCAGCTCACAGGGGGTTTACTCCTACAATGAGCAGTTCTTC.

The count of this clone is one. V usage is TRBV25-1 and J usage is TRBJ2-7; TRBD1 matches 7 bases. V lost 6 bases to trimming and J lost 2 bases; unmatched junction nucleotides: 7. The CDR3 is made up of 14 amino acids. The germline CDR1 and CDR2 sequences are MGHDK and SYGVNS. The CDR3 bases are TGTGCCAGCAGGGAGACAGGGCTAACCTACGAGCAGTACTTC. Its translation: CASRETGLTYEQYF.

This clone showed up just once. The genes are TRBV27 and TRBJ2-7, with 7 bases identical to TRBD1. The CDR3 runs 14 residues. Germline V lookup: CDR1 MNHEY, CDR2 SMNVEV (reference sequence). V lost 6 bases to trimming and J lost 2 bases; unmatched junction nucleotides: 7. This CDR3 reads CASSFDRETYEQYF. Here the CDR3 DNA reads TGTGCCAGCAGCTTCGACAGGGAAACCTACGAGCAGTACTTC.

This chain joins TRBV7-9 and TRBJ1-3; D not certain. Germline assignment: CDR1 SEHNR and CDR2 FQNEAQ (reference sequence). The V and J ends lost 3 bases and 0 bases respectively, with 9 bases between them. This CDR3 has 15 residues. In DNA, the CDR3 is TGTGCCAGCAGCTTCGGGAGTAGCTCTGGAAACACCATATATTTT. Protein product: CASSFGSSSGNTIYF.

The gene calls are TRBV11-2 and TRBJ1-1; D gene ambiguous. CDR3 length: 14 residues. From germline, CDR1 is SGHAT and CDR2 FQNNGV. Trimming shortened V by 5 bases and J by 1 base, and 11 bases separated the two germline ends. The CDR3 loop reads CASSARGRNTEAFF. Here the CDR3 DNA reads TGTGCCAGCAGCGCCCGAGGAAGGAACACTGAAGCTTTCTTT. Based on the CDR3 plus reference TRBV11-2 and TRBJ1-1, the full variable domain is EAGVAQSPRYKIIEKRQSVAFWCNPISGHATLYWYQQILGQGPKLLIQFQNNGVVDDSQLPKDRFSAERLKGVDSTLKIQPAKLEDSAVYLCASSARGRNTEAFFGQGTRLTVV.

This clone was seen once. This chain joins TRBV18 and TRBJ2-3; D is perhaps TRBD2 (7 bases). This CDR3 region has 15 residues. V lost 5 bases and J lost 2, with 14 bases in between. Germline values: CDR1 KGHSH, CDR2 LQKENI. The CDR3 region is CASSERDKLTDTQYF. For the CDR3, the DNA is TGTGCCAGCTCAGAGCGGGACAAACTCACAGATACGCAGTATTTT. The complete variable domain, with remaining parts taken from reference TRBV18 and TRBJ2-3, reads NAGVMQNPRHLVRRRGQEARLRCSPMKGHSHVYWYRQLPEEGLKFMVYLQKENIIDESGMPKERFSAEFPKEGPSILRIQQVVRGDSAAYFCASSERDKLTDTQYFGPGTRLTVL.

The rearrangement links TRBV5-1 to TRBJ1-6, with D possibly matching TRBD1 (6 bases). This CDR3 is built from 14 residues. V gave up 6 bases and J gave up 10 bases, with 17 bases separating them. Per germline, CDR1 SGHRS and CDR2 YFSETQ. CDR3 region: CASTHRVDGSPLHF. CDR3 DNA sequence: TGCGCCAGCACTCACAGGGTGGATGGATCACCCCTCCACTTT. Filled out from reference TRBV5-1 and TRBJ1-6, the complete variable domain reads KAGVTQTPRYLIKTRGQQVTLSCSPISGHRSVSWYQQTPGQGLQFLFEYFSETQRNKGNFPGRFSGRQFSNSRSEMNVSTLELGDSALYLCASTHRVDGSPLHFGNGTRLTVT.

The chain combines TRBV6-4 with TRBJ2-5; TRBD1 matches 8 bases. The CDR3 runs to 16 residues. Germline V gene lookup returns CDR1 MRHNA and CDR2 SNTAGT. V shed 9 bases, J shed 3 bases, and the junction held 15 bases outside the gene matches. CDR3 sequence (DNA): TGTGCCAGAGTACTTTCCGAACAGGGGGGAGAAGAGACCCAGTACTTC. Translated: CARVLSEQGGEETQYF.